This T cell receptor (beta chain) stems from a study of T cells in Graves' hyperthyroidism and ophthalmopathy. Germline-derived CDR1 and CDR2 are KGHDR and SFDVKD. Trimming pared 5 bases from V and 4 bases from J, leaving 10 bases between. The CDR3 consists of 13 residues. TCR beta CDR3 regions were amplified from RNA. The HTBI primer set was used in a first-round RT-PCR of the TCR CDR3. One entry per CDR3 protein, called by TCRdb with MiXCR from the multiplex PCR reads. The sample lists around 450,000 distinct CDR3 sequences; approximately 14% were seen once. The sample holds many counts of this clonotype.

This TCR was recovered from a woman younger than 35 with Graves' hyperthyroidism. The chain has TRBV24-1 and TRBJ2-5; the D gene is possibly TRBD1 (6 bases). Sample: blood. CDR3 in amino acids: CATSVGAGETQYF. The CDR3 DNA sequence: TGTGCCACCAGTGTGGGGGCCGGAGAGACCCAGTACTTC.